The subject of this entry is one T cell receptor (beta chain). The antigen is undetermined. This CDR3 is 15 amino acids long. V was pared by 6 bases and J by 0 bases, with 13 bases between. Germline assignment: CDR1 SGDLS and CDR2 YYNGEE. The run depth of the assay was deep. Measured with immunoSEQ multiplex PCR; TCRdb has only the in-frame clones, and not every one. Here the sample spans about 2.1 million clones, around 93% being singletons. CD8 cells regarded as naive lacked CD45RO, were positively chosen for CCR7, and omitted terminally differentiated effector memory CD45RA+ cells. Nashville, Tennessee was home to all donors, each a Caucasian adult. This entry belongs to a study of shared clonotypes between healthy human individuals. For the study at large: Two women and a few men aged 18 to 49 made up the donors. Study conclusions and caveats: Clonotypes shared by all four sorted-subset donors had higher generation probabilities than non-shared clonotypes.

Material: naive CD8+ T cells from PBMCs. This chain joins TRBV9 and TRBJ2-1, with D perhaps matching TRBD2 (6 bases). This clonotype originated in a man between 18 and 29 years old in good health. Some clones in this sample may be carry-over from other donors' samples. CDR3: CASTLGTFSYNEQFF. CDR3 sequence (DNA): TGTGCCAGCACCTTAGGGACTTTCTCCTACAATGAGCAGTTCTTC.